What follows are 3 T cell receptor beta chains derived from one specimen sequenced in a study of blood T cell repertoires in COVID-19. Using immunoSEQ multiplex PCR, the repertoire was profiled, and TCRdb retains in-frame clones only, with some absent. Here the sample spans about 120,000 clones, approximately 90% being singletons. The sample consisted of peripheral blood. Receptor source: a human donor with active COVID-19. The donor label of this sample is uncertain.

CDR3 sequence reads: CASSVGEGQGLNEQFF. DNA of the CDR3: TGTGCCAGCAGCGTAGGAGAGGGACAGGGGCTCAATGAGCAGTTCTTC. The J gene is TRBJ2-1, the V gene TRBV9; 10 bases are a match to TRBD1. The junction had 6 bases not matched to a gene; V was cut back by 0 bases and J by 6 bases. The V gene's germline CDR1 is SGDLS and CDR2 YYNGEE. This CDR3 is built from 16 residues. The full variable domain, in which reference TRBV9 and TRBJ2-1 provide the parts outside the CDR3, is DSGVTQTPKHLITATGQRVTLRCSPRSGDLSVYWYQQSLDQGLQFLIQYYNGEERAKGNILERFSAQQFPDLHSELNLSSLELGDSALYFCASSVGEGQGLNEQFFGPGTRLTVL.

This clone came up once. CDR3 loop: CASSIGQIHYEQYF. The CDR3 DNA reads as TGTGCCAGTAGTATCGGACAGATCCACTACGAGCAGTACTTC. V usage is TRBV19 and J usage is TRBJ2-7; TRBD1 might be the D (6 bases). This CDR3 is 14 amino acids long. The ends were cut back, 3 bases at V and 3 bases at J, with 12 bases in the middle. Germline values: CDR1 LNHDA, CDR2 SQIVND (reference sequence).

V gene TRBV7-2 combines with J gene TRBJ2-7; D gene uncertain. This CDR3 has 14 residues. The ends were cut back, 4 bases at V and 2 bases at J, with 12 bases in the middle. Germline lookup yields CDR1 SGHTA and CDR2 FQGNSA. The DNA of the CDR3 is TGTGCCAGCAGCTCCCAAAGATCTACCTACGAGCAGTACTTC. Translation: CASSSQRSTYEQYF.